One TCR beta chain is described in this entry. The entry originates in a study of blood T cell repertoires in COVID-19. Under the authors' procedure: Amplification from reference gene primers served as the basis for estimated nucleated cell counts. Sequencing used immunoSEQ multiplex PCR; TCRdb keeps in-frame clones, though not all of them. The DNA gave D and trimming, while V, J and clone size come from that table. The sample lists under 200,000 clones, around nine tenths occurring once. This receptor was identified in a man aged 40-50 years with active or convalescent COVID-19. The sequenced material came from peripheral blood.

CDR3 residues: CASSGRPLAGESSYEQYF. The DNA of the CDR3 is TGTGCCAGCTCCGGTCGGCCACTAGCGGGGGAAAGCTCCTACGAGCAGTACTTC. The chain joins TRBV18 to TRBJ2-7; 11 bases are shared with TRBD2. CDR3 size: 18 residues. Per germline, CDR1 KGHSH and CDR2 LQKENI. With 6 bases clipped from V and 0 bases from J, the junction kept 13 bases outside the gene matches.